This is a list of T cell receptor beta chains from one sample in a study of CD8 T cells in ankylosing spondylitis. From the 5' RACE reads, TCRdb called clonotypes with MiXCR, one entry per CDR3 protein. The sample contains 200,000 to 300,000 distinct CDR3 sequences, around 9.1% of which appear only once. The source material was blood, either unsorted or a sorted T cell fraction (not recorded which). The receptors come from a male donor with ankylosing spondylitis or in good health (not recorded which). CDR3s include the opening cysteine and the closing phenylalanine or tryptophan. Fields, in order: D gene, V gene, J gene, clone size, CDR3 DNA, CDR3 protein. The D gene is left open where the match is weak. Size tells how often a clone was seen (once, few, many) or the class of an expanded clone, and some rows leave it out.

d_gene: NA
v_gene: TRBV5-1
j_gene: TRBJ2-5
abundance: many
CDR3nt: TGCGCCAGCAGCTTGACGCTATCTCAAGAGACCCAGTACTTC
CDR3aa: CASSLTLSQETQYF

d_gene: TRBD2
v_gene: TRBV5-1
j_gene: TRBJ2-7
abundance: few
CDR3nt: TGCGCCAGCAGCTCCACCGGGACTATCGTGGGCGAGCAGTACTTC
CDR3aa: CASSSTGTIVGEQYF

d_gene: TRBD1
v_gene: TRBV28
j_gene: TRBJ2-7
abundance: many
CDR3nt: TGTGCCAGCAGTTATAAAAGTTTTTGGACAGGTAGAGGGGACGAGCAGTACTTC
CDR3aa: CASSYKSFWTGRGDEQYF

d_gene: TRBD2
v_gene: TRBV5-1
j_gene: TRBJ2-1
abundance: many
CDR3nt: TGCGCCAGCAGCCCGGGGGAGCTAGCGGGTTCCAATGAGCAGTTCTTC
CDR3aa: CASSPGELAGSNEQFF

d_gene: NA
v_gene: TRBV5-1
j_gene: TRBJ2-4
abundance: many
CDR3nt: TGCGCCAGCAGCTTGGGTGAGGGCTGGACCAAAAACATTCAGTACTTC
CDR3aa: CASSLGEGWTKNIQYF

d_gene: NA
v_gene: TRBV5-6
j_gene: TRBJ2-4
abundance: many
CDR3nt: TGTGCCAGCAGCCCACAGGGCCCCAAAAACATTCAGTACTTC
CDR3aa: CASSPQGPKNIQYF

d_gene: TRBD1
v_gene: TRBV7-2
j_gene: TRBJ2-7
abundance: few
CDR3nt: TGTGCCAGCAGCTTAGAGGGGGCAACTAACTACGAGCAGTACTTC
CDR3aa: CASSLEGATNYEQYF

d_gene: NA
v_gene: TRBV4-3
j_gene: TRBJ2-5
abundance: few
CDR3nt: TGCGCCAGCAGCCAAGTTATGGAAGAGACCCAGTACTTC
CDR3aa: CASSQVMEETQYF

d_gene: NA
v_gene: TRBV10-1
j_gene: TRBJ1-2
abundance: many
CDR3nt: TGCGCCAGCAGTGAGTCTTTCTCGGTCAGGTCCTCCCCTGGCTACACCTTC
CDR3aa: CASSESFSVRSSPGYTF

d_gene: NA
v_gene: TRBV5-1
j_gene: TRBJ2-5
abundance: NA
CDR3nt: TGCGCCAGCAGCTTGGACAGGCCTTTGGAGACCCAGTACTTC
CDR3aa: CASSLDRPLETQYF

d_gene: NA
v_gene: TRBV6-5
j_gene: TRBJ2-2
abundance: many
CDR3nt: TGTGCCAGCAGTTACGGAGAGACCGGGGAGCTGTTTTTT
CDR3aa: CASSYGETGELFF

d_gene: NA
v_gene: TRBV20-1
j_gene: TRBJ2-1
abundance: many
CDR3nt: TGCAGTGCAAACCCGGGACTCTACAATGAGCAGTTCTTC
CDR3aa: CSANPGLYNEQFF

d_gene: TRBD2
v_gene: TRBV18
j_gene: TRBJ2-3
abundance: NA
CDR3nt: TGTGCCAGCTCACCTCCTCGGAGGGAGGGGGATACGCAGTATTTT
CDR3aa: CASSPPRREGDTQYF

d_gene: TRBD1
v_gene: TRBV11-2
j_gene: TRBJ2-3
abundance: NA
CDR3nt: TGTGCCAGCAGCGTCGGACAGGGGGCGAATACGCAGTATTTT
CDR3aa: CASSVGQGANTQYF

d_gene: TRBD1
v_gene: TRBV30
j_gene: TRBJ1-1
abundance: many
CDR3nt: TGTGCCTGGAGCCAGGGGGGGCACACTGAAGCTTTCTTT
CDR3aa: CAWSQGGHTEAFF

d_gene: NA
v_gene: TRBV7-9
j_gene: TRBJ2-3
abundance: NA
CDR3nt: TGTGCCAGCAGCTTCCCACAACCGGCTTTAGATACGCAGTATTTT
CDR3aa: CASSFPQPALDTQYF

d_gene: TRBD1
v_gene: TRBV29-1
j_gene: TRBJ1-2
abundance: many
CDR3nt: TGCAGCGTCCCCGAGGTGGGCAGGGGGATAGCTAACTATGGCTACACCTTC
CDR3aa: CSVPEVGRGIANYGYTF

d_gene: NA
v_gene: TRBV20-1
j_gene: TRBJ1-1
abundance: many
CDR3nt: TGCAGTGCTAGAGGAGGTTTCGGGAACATGAACACTGAAGCTTTCTTT
CDR3aa: CSARGGFGNMNTEAFF

d_gene: TRBD2
v_gene: TRBV5-4
j_gene: TRBJ2-7
abundance: few
CDR3nt: TGTGCCAGCAGCCCCGGACTAGCGGGAGTCCTCTCCTACGAGCAGTACTTC
CDR3aa: CASSPGLAGVLSYEQYF

d_gene: TRBD2
v_gene: TRBV20-1
j_gene: TRBJ2-3
abundance: many
CDR3nt: TGCAGTGCGGAAGCTAGCGGGAGTGTTAAAGATACGCAGTATTTT
CDR3aa: CSAEASGSVKDTQYF

d_gene: TRBD1
v_gene: TRBV29-1
j_gene: TRBJ1-2
abundance: many
CDR3nt: TGCAGCGTTGTCGGGACAGGTCCTCAACTCAACTATGGCTACACCTTC
CDR3aa: CSVVGTGPQLNYGYTF

d_gene: NA
v_gene: TRBV29-1
j_gene: TRBJ2-7
abundance: many
CDR3nt: TGCAGCGTTGCCTATGGGGTTATCTCTTTCGAGCAGTACTTC
CDR3aa: CSVAYGVISFEQYF

d_gene: NA
v_gene: TRBV7-9
j_gene: TRBJ1-1
abundance: many
CDR3nt: TGTGCCAGCAGCCCTATCATGTCGGCTGAAGCTTTCTTT
CDR3aa: CASSPIMSAEAFF

d_gene: TRBD1
v_gene: TRBV11-2
j_gene: TRBJ1-3
abundance: many
CDR3nt: TGTGCCAGCAGCTTAGTGAGTTGGACAGGCCTCGCTTCTGGAAACACCATATATTTT
CDR3aa: CASSLVSWTGLASGNTIYF

d_gene: NA
v_gene: TRBV7-9
j_gene: TRBJ2-7
abundance: NA
CDR3nt: TGTGCCAGCAGCTTGTCAAAAGACGAGCAGTACTTC
CDR3aa: CASSLSKDEQYF

d_gene: NA
v_gene: TRBV12-3/TRBV12-4
j_gene: TRBJ2-5
abundance: many
CDR3nt: TGTGCCAGCAGTTTAAACGCGCTACTAAAAGAGACCCAGTACTTC
CDR3aa: CASSLNALLKETQYF

d_gene: NA
v_gene: TRBV20-1
j_gene: TRBJ2-3
abundance: few
CDR3nt: TGCAGTGCTAGAGATAGGGGTACAATTTCCAGGTATACGCAGTATTTT
CDR3aa: CSARDRGTISRYTQYF

d_gene: NA
v_gene: TRBV6-1
j_gene: TRBJ1-6
abundance: NA
CDR3nt: TGTGCCAGCAGTGAAGGAAGGCTCCGATCACCCCTCCACTTT
CDR3aa: CASSEGRLRSPLHF

d_gene: TRBD1
v_gene: TRBV7-2
j_gene: TRBJ2-7
abundance: many
CDR3nt: TGTGCCAGCAGCCCGACGGGACAGCCGTTTCCCTACGAGCAGTACTTC
CDR3aa: CASSPTGQPFPYEQYF

d_gene: TRBD2
v_gene: TRBV19
j_gene: TRBJ2-7
abundance: many
CDR3nt: TGTGCCAGTAGTATCATGTCCGGGGGGAGCGGGATATACTACGAGCAGTACTTC
CDR3aa: CASSIMSGGSGIYYEQYF

d_gene: TRBD2
v_gene: TRBV12-3/TRBV12-4
j_gene: TRBJ2-5
abundance: NA
CDR3nt: TGTGCCAGCAGTTCCGGGACTAGGGGGGTGGGGACCCAGTACTTC
CDR3aa: CASSSGTRGVGTQYF

d_gene: NA
v_gene: TRBV10-3
j_gene: TRBJ2-3
abundance: many
CDR3nt: TGTGCCATCAGTGAGTCTAGGATAGATACGCAGTATTTT
CDR3aa: CAISESRIDTQYF

d_gene: TRBD1
v_gene: TRBV12-3/TRBV12-4
j_gene: TRBJ1-1
abundance: many
CDR3nt: TGTGCCAGCAGTCCGACAGGGCGGAACACTGAAGCTTTCTTT
CDR3aa: CASSPTGRNTEAFF

d_gene: TRBD2
v_gene: TRBV10-3
j_gene: TRBJ2-2
abundance: many
CDR3nt: TGTGCCATCAGTGAACGCGGGGGGACGAACACCGGGGAGCTGTTTTTT
CDR3aa: CAISERGGTNTGELFF

d_gene: NA
v_gene: TRBV20-1
j_gene: TRBJ1-5
abundance: NA
CDR3nt: TGCAGTGCTCGGGCTTCCGGGAGCAATCAGCCCCAGCATTTT
CDR3aa: CSARASGSNQPQHF

d_gene: TRBD2
v_gene: TRBV7-3
j_gene: TRBJ2-1
abundance: few
CDR3nt: TGTGCCAGCAGCTTAAGGGGTGGGGCGGGAGGGATCAATGAGCAGTTCTTC
CDR3aa: CASSLRGGAGGINEQFF

d_gene: NA
v_gene: TRBV5-4
j_gene: TRBJ2-5
abundance: NA
CDR3nt: TGTGCCAGCAGCTTGGGAGACAGTACCGAGACCCAGTACTTC
CDR3aa: CASSLGDSTETQYF

d_gene: TRBD1
v_gene: TRBV11-3
j_gene: TRBJ2-1
abundance: many
CDR3nt: TGTGCCAGCAGCTCGAACAGGGGGCAGGGTGAGCAGTTCTTC
CDR3aa: CASSSNRGQGEQFF

d_gene: NA
v_gene: TRBV10-3
j_gene: TRBJ1-1
abundance: many
CDR3nt: TGTGCCATCAGTCCGAAGAACACTGAAGCTTTCTTT
CDR3aa: CAISPKNTEAFF

d_gene: NA
v_gene: TRBV18
j_gene: TRBJ2-5
abundance: many
CDR3nt: TGTGCCAGCTCCCGGGACACCCTCCAAGAGACCCAGTACTTC
CDR3aa: CASSRDTLQETQYF